This T cell receptor beta chain was captured by sequencing in a study of T cell responses to AZD1222 COVID-19 vaccine. Overall study findings and caveats: With dominance at 160-218 and 743-854, vaccine-associated CD4 TCRs spanned spike. Donors in the cohort were predominantly white British and more often female, and clonal diversity was possibly underestimated.

With regard to this clone: What it binds is not known.

This CDR3 is 15 amino acids long. Trimming cost V 2 bases and J 3 bases; bases outside gene matches: 5. Germline V gene lookup returns CDR1 SGHVS and CDR2 FNYEAQ. Some clones are missing from TCRdb's copy, which holds only in-frame ones; the method was immunoSEQ multiplex PCR. This sample has about 160,000 clones, with 91% found just once. This clonotype originated in an adult in good health. Material: peripheral blood, obtained on day 0 of AZD1222 vaccination. This sequence joins TRBV7-6 and TRBJ2-7, with 9 nucleotides matching TRBD1. In nucleotides, the CDR3 is TGTGCCAGCAGCTTACCTAGGACAGGGGACTACGAGCAGTACTTC. Translating gives CASSLPRTGDYEQYF.